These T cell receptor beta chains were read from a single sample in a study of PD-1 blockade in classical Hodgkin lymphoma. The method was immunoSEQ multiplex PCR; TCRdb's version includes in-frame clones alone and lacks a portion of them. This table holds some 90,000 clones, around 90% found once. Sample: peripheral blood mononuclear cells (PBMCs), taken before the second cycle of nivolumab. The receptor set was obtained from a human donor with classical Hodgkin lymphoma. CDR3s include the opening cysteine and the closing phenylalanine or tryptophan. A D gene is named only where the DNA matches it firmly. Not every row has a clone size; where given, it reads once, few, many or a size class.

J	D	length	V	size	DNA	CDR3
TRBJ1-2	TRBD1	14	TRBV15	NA	TGTGCCACCAGCAAACGAGGACAGGTCTATGGCTACACCTTC	CATSKRGQVYGYTF
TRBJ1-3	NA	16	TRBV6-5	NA	TGTGCCAGCAGTTACGTCGGGGGAAGGAGTGGAAACACCATATATTTT	CASSYVGGRSGNTIYF
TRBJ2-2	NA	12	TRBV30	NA	TGTGCCTGGACTGGTAGCACCGGGGAGCTGTTTTTT	CAWTGSTGELFF
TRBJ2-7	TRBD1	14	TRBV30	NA	TGTGCCTGGAGTCTTGGGACAGGGGGATACGAGCAGTACTTC	CAWSLGTGGYEQYF
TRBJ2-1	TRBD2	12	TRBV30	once	TGTGCCTGGAGTCCCCCCGGGGGGGAGCAGTTCTTC	CAWSPPGGEQFF
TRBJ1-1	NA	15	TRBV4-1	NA	TGCGCCAGCAGCCAAGATATGTTGCGGGCATCTGAAGCTTTCTTT	CASSQDMLRASEAFF
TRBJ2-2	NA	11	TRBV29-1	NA	TGCAGCGTCAGGAACACCGGGGAGCTGTTTTTT	CSVRNTGELFF
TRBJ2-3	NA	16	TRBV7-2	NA	TGTGCCAGCAGCCCGGGGGGCCTAGCGATGACAGATACGCAGTATTTT	CASSPGGLAMTDTQYF
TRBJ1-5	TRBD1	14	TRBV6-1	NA	TGTGCCAGCTTAGGACAGGCTTACTTTCAGCCCCAGCATTTT	CASLGQAYFQPQHF
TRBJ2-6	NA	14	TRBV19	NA	TGTGCCAGTAGCCCAGCGTCCGGGGCCAACGTCCTGACTTTC	CASSPASGANVLTF
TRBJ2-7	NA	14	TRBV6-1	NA	TGTGCCAGCAGTGAACGGACAAGGAATGGCGAGCAGTACTTC	CASSERTRNGEQYF